These 32 T cell receptor beta chains were sequenced from one sample in a study of blood T cells in healthy people across ages. A sample-barcoded 5' primer and a J-beta primer mix were used in a second PCR of roughly 7 to 11 cycles. TCRdb called the 5' RACE reads again in MiXCR, with one record for every CDR3 protein. Of nearly 1 million distinct CDR3 sequences listed, roughly 47% are singletons. Source material: blood. The receptors stem from a woman aged 60 to 75 in good health.

This clonotype was observed a handful of times. J is TRBJ2-7 and V is TRBV7-8, with TRBD1 matching 7 bases. Trimming cost V 5 bases and J 7 bases; bases outside gene matches: 17. Germline V gives CDR1 SGHVS, CDR2 FQNEAQ. The CDR3 length is 16 residues. The CDR3 protein is CASSPVTGIVREEQYF. CDR3 sequence (DNA): TGTGCCAGCAGCCCTGTGACAGGGATTGTCCGAGAGGAGCAGTACTTC.

The V gene is TRBV7-9, the J gene TRBJ2-7, with D perhaps TRBD2 (6 bases). CDR3 size: 14 residues. V gave up 7 bases and J gave up 3 bases, with 16 bases separating them. Per the germline V gene, CDR1 is SEHNR and CDR2 is FQNEAQ (reference sequence). Here the CDR3 DNA reads TGTGCCAGCAAACTAGGCGGGGCCAACTACGAGCAGTACTTC. Its translation: CASKLGGANYEQYF.

In this sample, this clonotype turned up a few times. The chain recombines TRBV4-1 with TRBJ2-7; D ambiguous. Trimming removed 4 bases from V and 4 bases from J, with 11 bases in between. Germline V gives CDR1 MGHRA, CDR2 YSYEKL. The length of the CDR3 is 13 residues. The CDR3 DNA is TGCGCCAGCAGCCTTTCAGACGGGTACGAGCAGTACTTC. Translating gives CASSLSDGYEQYF.

This clonotype was seen just once. Here the CDR3 reads CASSGQGAVKLFF. CDR3 DNA: TGTGCCAGCAGTGGACAGGGGGCCGTAAAACTGTTTTTT. The chain combines TRBV6-2 or TRBV6-3 with TRBJ1-4, with 11 bases aligning to TRBD1. J gave up 10 bases and V 5 bases, and 3 bases lay outside the gene matches. Per germline, CDR1 MNHEY and CDR2 SVGEGT. The CDR3 covers 13 residues.

The V and J genes are TRBV25-1 and TRBJ1-5; 11 nucleotides agree with TRBD1. The germline V gene encodes CDR1 MGHDK and CDR2 SYGVNS. The ends lost 1 base at V and 6 bases at J; junction bases unmatched: 8. This CDR3 spans 17 amino acids. CDR3 nucleotides: TGTGCCAGCAGTGAATGGGGATGGGGACAGGGGGGTCAGCCCCAGCATTTT. Its translation is CASSEWGWGQGGQPQHF.

The chain recombines TRBV29-1 with TRBJ2-7, with D perhaps TRBD1 or TRBD2 (6 bases each). This CDR3 is 13 amino acids long. The V and J ends lost 6 bases and 5 bases respectively, with 17 bases between them. Germline assignment: CDR1 SQVTM and CDR2 ANQGSEA. CDR3 in DNA: TGCAGCGTCGGAGGGGGGTTGTCCCACGAGCAGTACTTC. Encoded protein: CSVGGGLSHEQYF.

The V gene is TRBV7-2, the J gene TRBJ2-7, with D tentatively TRBD2 (6 bases). This CDR3 is 14 amino acids long. CDR1 and CDR2 (germline): SGHTA, FQGNSA. Trimming took 0 bases from V and 6 from J, leaving 12 bases between them. The CDR3 reads CASSLAVGGGEQYF. CDR3 in DNA: TGTGCCAGCAGCTTAGCGGTGGGAGGTGGCGAGCAGTACTTC. The variable domain in full, with the rest retrieved from reference TRBV7-2 and TRBJ2-7, is GAGVSQSPSNKVTEKGKDVELRCDPISGHTALYWYRQSLGQGLEFLIYFQGNSAPDKSGLPSDRFSAERTGGSVSTLTIQRTQQEDSAVYLCASSLAVGGGEQYFGPGTRLTVT.

This clonotype appeared a few times. The chain is built from TRBV6-5 and TRBJ1-6, with D perhaps matching TRBD1 (5 bases). The germline V gene has CDR1 MNHEY and CDR2 SVGAGI. The V end was cut by 0 bases, the J end by 7 bases, with 13 bases between. This CDR3 is 16 amino acids long. In DNA form, the CDR3 reads TGTGCCAGCAGTTACTCGACCCCGGGACCAAATTCACCCCTCCACTTT. It translates to CASSYSTPGPNSPLHF.

This clonotype has more than one count but fewer than ten. The junction departs from germline at one end; a sequencing error may be responsible. The V gene is TRBV4-2, the J gene TRBJ2-4; no reliable D call. Germline V CDR1 and CDR2: LGHNA, YNFKEQ. The CDR3 has 14 residues. CDR3 in DNA: TGTGCCAGCCGCCAAGCAGTTTACCTAAACATTCAGTACTTC. It encodes CASRQAVYLNIQYF.

This chain uses TRBV27 with TRBJ2-7; TRBD2 agrees at 10 bases. Trimming took 2 bases from V and 1 from J; bases not matched to a gene: 5. Looked up from germline, CDR1 is MNHEY and CDR2 is SMNVEV (reference sequence). This CDR3 is built from 16 residues. Here the CDR3 reads CASSLASGGLSYEQYF. The CDR3 DNA reads as TGTGCCAGCAGTTTAGCTAGCGGGGGTTTATCCTACGAGCAGTACTTC.

CDR3 protein: CASSQRLAETQYF. CDR3 nucleotides: TGCGCCAGCAGCCAAAGACTAGCGGAGACCCAGTACTTC. The chain combines TRBV5-1 with TRBJ2-5; 8 positions match TRBD2. Looked up from germline, CDR1 is SGHRS and CDR2 is YFSETQ. V trimming: 4 bases; J trimming: 5 bases; junction bases outside the gene matches: 4. The CDR3 runs 13 residues. The whole variable domain, filled in from reference TRBV5-1 and TRBJ2-5, reads KAGVTQTPRYLIKTRGQQVTLSCSPISGHRSVSWYQQTPGQGLQFLFEYFSETQRNKGNFPGRFSGRQFSNSRSEMNVSTLELGDSALYLCASSQRLAETQYFGPGTRLLVL.

The J gene is TRBJ2-5, the V gene TRBV7-7; 12 nucleotides match TRBD2. The CDR3 totals 21 residues. In germline, CDR1 is SSHAT, CDR2 FNYEAQ (reference sequence). V shed 5 bases and J 1 base; nucleotides not matched to a gene: 20. For the CDR3, the DNA is TGTGCCAGCAGCATCAGAGGTCCCCATCTAGCGGGAGGGCATATCCAAGAGACCCAGTACTTC. Its translation is CASSIRGPHLAGGHIQETQYF.

This clonotype was seen more than once but under ten times. The rearrangement links TRBV7-8 to TRBJ1-4; TRBD1 aligns across 9 bases. The CDR3 consists of 15 residues. The V and J ends lost 5 bases and 5 bases, in that order; junction bases with no gene match: 6. CDR1 and CDR2 (germline): SGHVS, FQNEAQ. CDR3 region: CASSAYRGPNEKLFF. In DNA, the CDR3 is TGTGCCAGCAGCGCCTACAGGGGGCCGAATGAAAAACTGTTTTTT.

Details on this clonotype: Mismatch with germline at one junction end may stem from a read error. The rearrangement links TRBV7-2 to TRBJ1-2; the match to TRBD1 covers 7 bases. The CDR3 loop spans 14 amino acids. The germline CDR1 and CDR2 sequences are SGHTA and FQGNSA. CDR3 coding DNA: TGTGCCAGCAGCCAGGACAGGCTCAACTATGGCCACACCTTC. This encodes CASSQDRLNYGHTF.

There are a few counts of this clonotype. The chain uses TRBV27 and TRBJ2-7; D possibly corresponds to TRBD2 (5 bases). This CDR3 has 9 residues. The germline V gene encodes CDR1 MNHEY and CDR2 SMNVEV (reference sequence). V lost 10 bases and J 10 bases, leaving 11 bases between the germline ends. CDR3 region: CAKRAGQYF. CDR3 bases: TGTGCCAAACGGGCGGGTCAGTACTTC.

The chain carries TRBV4-1 and TRBJ2-1, with D possibly TRBD2 on 5 matching bases. The germline gives CDR1 MGHRA, CDR2 YSYEKL. This CDR3 is built from 13 residues. Trimming cost V 0 bases and J 9 bases, with 9 bases left between them. CDR3 nucleotide sequence: TGCGCCAGCAGCCAAGATTGGGAGCTTGAGCAGTTCTTC. Its translation is CASSQDWELEQFF.

This clonotype was detected a few times. The chain employs TRBV7-9 and TRBJ2-7; a weak D match, TRBD2 (7 bases). The CDR3 spans 17 residues. Trimming left V 0 bases short and J 2 bases short, with 17 bases between. Germline CDR1 is SEHNR and CDR2 is FQNEAQ (reference sequence). CDR3 residues: CASSLATRGPHAYEQYF. Here the CDR3 DNA reads TGTGCCAGCAGCTTAGCGACGCGGGGGCCACATGCCTACGAGCAGTACTTC.

This clonotype occurred a few times. The rearrangement links TRBV4-1 to TRBJ2-1, with TRBD2 matching 7 bases. Germline values: CDR1 MGHRA, CDR2 YSYEKL. V was clipped by 1 base and J by 0 bases; unmatched bases: 3. This CDR3 is 16 amino acids long. CDR3 sequence: CASSQVRTSSYNEQFF. The CDR3 DNA follows: TGCGCCAGCAGCCAAGTTAGGACTAGCTCCTACAATGAGCAGTTCTTC.

This clonotype was seen once. The rearrangement links TRBV19 to TRBJ2-1; TRBD2 agrees at 7 bases. After removal of 4 bases from V and 5 bases from J, the junction contained 14 bases not matched to a gene. Germline assignment: CDR1 LNHDA and CDR2 SQIVND (reference sequence). This CDR3 region has 17 residues. CDR3 nucleotide sequence: TGTGCCAGTAGTAAGCGAAGAGAGCGGGGAAGACACAATGAGCAGTTCTTC. This encodes CASSKRRERGRHNEQFF.

The V and J genes are TRBV5-1 and TRBJ2-7; D possibly corresponds to TRBD2 (5 bases). V shed 6 bases and J shed 1 base, with 23 bases lying between them. Germline V gives CDR1 SGHRS, CDR2 YFSETQ. The CDR3 extends over 17 amino acids. The CDR3 nucleotides are TGCGCCAGCACGAACGGGGTGTTTCCGCCCACATCCTACGAGCAGTACTTC. As protein: CASTNGVFPPTSYEQYF.

This clonotype has a handful of counts. J is TRBJ1-2 and V is TRBV28, with 12 bases lining up with TRBD1. This CDR3 spans 16 amino acids. V shed 5 bases and J 2 bases; nucleotides not matched to a gene: 6. The germline gives CDR1 MDHEN, CDR2 SYDVKM. The CDR3 coding sequence is TGTGCCAGCAGTCAGGGGACAGGGGGCCTAAACTATGGCTACACCTTC. Amino acid sequence: CASSQGTGGLNYGYTF.

The chain couples TRBV4-1 to TRBJ1-5; 9 nucleotides align to TRBD1. The CDR3 length is 19 residues. J lost 0 bases, V lost 4 bases, and 13 bases had no gene match. The V gene's germline CDR1 is MGHRA and CDR2 YSYEKL. The CDR3, as DNA: TGCGCCAGCAGCCTCAGATGGAGCCGGGACAGGGTTAGCAATCAGCCCCAGCATTTT. Residues: CASSLRWSRDRVSNQPQHF.

This sequence joins TRBV5-1 and TRBJ2-1, with a possible D match to TRBD1 (6 bases). The CDR3 sequence is 14 residues long. Trimming removed 1 base from V and 5 bases from J, with 10 bases in between. In germline, CDR1 is SGHRS, CDR2 YFSETQ. Here the CDR3 reads CASSLTGIDNEQFF. CDR3 sequence (DNA): TGCGCCAGCAGCTTGACAGGGATCGACAATGAGCAGTTCTTC.

The chain uses TRBV20-1 and TRBJ2-6; no definite D call. Germline V CDR1 and CDR2: DFQATT, SNEGSKA (reference sequence). CDR3 length equals 16 residues. V dropped 3 bases and J dropped 1 base, with 13 bases sitting between them. The DNA of the CDR3 is TGCAGTGCTAGCGGACGCCCTCTATCTGGGGCCAACGTCCTGACTTTC. It codes for CSASGRPLSGANVLTF.

The V call is TRBV4-2, the J call TRBJ2-5; the D gene could be TRBD1 or TRBD2 (6 bases each). The tail of the sequence fits TRBJ2-7 better, so the J call may be wrong. CDR1 is LGHNA, CDR2 YNFKEQ, per germline. The CDR3 runs 15 residues. The CDR3 region has the DNA TGTGCCAGCAGCCAAGGGGGGGCAGGGGACCACGAGCAGTACTTC. Translation gives CASSQGGAGDHEQYF.

The table lists this clonotype with many counts. The rearrangement joins TRBV27 to TRBJ2-3; 15 nucleotides line up with TRBD2. The length of the CDR3 is 18 residues. Looked up from germline, CDR1 is MNHEY and CDR2 is SMNVEV (reference sequence). J gave up 6 bases and V 3 bases, and 10 bases lay outside the gene matches. The CDR3: CASSFGLAGGLTSDTQYF. In DNA, the CDR3 is TGTGCCAGCAGTTTCGGACTAGCGGGAGGGTTAACTTCGGATACGCAGTATTTT.

This clonotype was detected ten times or more. The chain recombines TRBV25-1 with TRBJ2-6; D gene ambiguous. Germline loops: CDR1 MGHDK, CDR2 SYGVNS. V shed 1 base and J shed 0 bases, with 7 bases lying between them. This CDR3 region has 16 residues. This CDR3 reads CASSESRHSGANVLTF. The CDR3 nucleotides read TGTGCCAGCAGTGAATCGAGACACTCTGGGGCCAACGTCCTGACTTTC.

The chain joins TRBV7-2 to TRBJ1-1; unclear D gene. The CDR3 is made up of 14 amino acids. Looked up from germline, CDR1 is SGHTA and CDR2 is FQGNSA. Deletions cut 5 bases from V and 2 bases from J, with 12 bases between. Written as DNA, the CDR3 is TGTGCCAGCAGCCGCCCGCGGGAAAACACTGAAGCTTTCTTT. It encodes CASSRPRENTEAFF.

This chain uses TRBV10-1 with TRBJ2-3; 9 nucleotides match TRBD1. Trimming removed 0 bases from V and 4 bases from J; junction bases left unmatched: 20. This CDR3 has 21 amino acids. Germline V gene data show CDR1 as WNHNN and CDR2 as SYGVQD (reference sequence). The CDR3 loop reads CASSESGFGVLGQGLADTQYF. The CDR3 DNA sequence: TGCGCCAGCAGTGAGTCAGGCTTCGGAGTGTTAGGACAGGGGTTGGCAGATACGCAGTATTTT.

The chain is built from TRBV12-3 or TRBV12-4 and TRBJ2-7; D is unresolved. The CDR3 covers 13 residues. Trimming took 2 bases from V and 6 from J, leaving 11 bases between them. CDR3 amino acids: CASSLPADCEQYF. CDR3 DNA: TGTGCCAGCAGTTTACCCGCGGATTGCGAGCAGTACTTC.

In its sample, this clonotype was seen a few times. This rearrangement joins TRBV7-2 to TRBJ2-1; TRBD1 matches 8 bases. V shed 6 bases and J 5 bases; nucleotides not matched to a gene: 6. CDR1 is SGHTA and CDR2 is FQGNSA in the germline V gene. The CDR3 runs 14 residues. The CDR3 is CASRRTGMDNEQFF. The DNA of the CDR3 is TGTGCCAGCAGACGGACAGGGATGGACAATGAGCAGTTCTTC.

The chain joins TRBV20-1 to TRBJ2-1; 8 nucleotides match TRBD2. The junction had 4 bases not matched to a gene; V was cut back by 2 bases and J by 1 base. The CDR3 has 15 amino acids. The germline CDR1 and CDR2 sequences are DFQATT and SNEGSKA (reference sequence). As DNA, the CDR3 is TGCAGTGCTAGAAGCGGGAGCCGGTCCTACAATGAGCAGTTCTTC. This codes for CSARSGSRSYNEQFF.